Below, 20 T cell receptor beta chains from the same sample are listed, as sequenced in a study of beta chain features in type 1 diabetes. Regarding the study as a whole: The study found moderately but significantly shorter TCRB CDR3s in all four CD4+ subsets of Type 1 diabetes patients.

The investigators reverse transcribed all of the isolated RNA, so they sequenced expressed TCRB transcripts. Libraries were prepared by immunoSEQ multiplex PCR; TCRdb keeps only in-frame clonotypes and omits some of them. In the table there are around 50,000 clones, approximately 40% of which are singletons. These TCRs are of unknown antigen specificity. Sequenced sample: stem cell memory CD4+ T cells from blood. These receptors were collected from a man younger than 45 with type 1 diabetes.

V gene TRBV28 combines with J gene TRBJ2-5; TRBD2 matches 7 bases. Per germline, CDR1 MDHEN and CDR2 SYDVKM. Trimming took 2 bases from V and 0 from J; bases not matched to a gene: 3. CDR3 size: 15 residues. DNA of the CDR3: TGTGCCAGCAGTTTAGCTAGCGGCTACCAAGAGACCCAGTACTTC. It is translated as CASSLASGYQETQYF.

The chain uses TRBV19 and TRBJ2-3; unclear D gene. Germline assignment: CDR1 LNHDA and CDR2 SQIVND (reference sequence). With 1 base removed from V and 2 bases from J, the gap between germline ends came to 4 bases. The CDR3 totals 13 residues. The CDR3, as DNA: TGTGCCAGTAGTATAGTCGTCACAGATACGCAGTATTTT. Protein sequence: CASSIVVTDTQYF.

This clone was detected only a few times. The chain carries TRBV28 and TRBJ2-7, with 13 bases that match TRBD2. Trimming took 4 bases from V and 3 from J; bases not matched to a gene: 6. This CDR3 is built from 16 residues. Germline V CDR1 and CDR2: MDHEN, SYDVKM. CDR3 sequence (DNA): TGTGCCAGCAGTTCACCGGGACTAGCGGGGATCTACGAGCAGTACTTC. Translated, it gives CASSSPGLAGIYEQYF.

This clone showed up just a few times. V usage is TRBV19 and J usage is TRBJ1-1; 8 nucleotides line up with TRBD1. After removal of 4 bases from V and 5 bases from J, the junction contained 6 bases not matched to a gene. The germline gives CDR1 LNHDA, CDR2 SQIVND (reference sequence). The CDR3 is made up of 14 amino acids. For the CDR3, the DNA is TGTGCCAGTAGTAGCGGACAGGGTTGGACTGAAGCTTTCTTT. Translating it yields CASSSGQGWTEAFF.

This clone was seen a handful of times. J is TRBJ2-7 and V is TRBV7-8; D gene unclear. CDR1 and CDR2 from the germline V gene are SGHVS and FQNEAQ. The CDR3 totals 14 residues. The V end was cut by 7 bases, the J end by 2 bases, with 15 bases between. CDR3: CASTLGRFTYEQYF. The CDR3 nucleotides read TGTGCCAGCACCCTCGGCAGGTTCACCTACGAGCAGTACTTC. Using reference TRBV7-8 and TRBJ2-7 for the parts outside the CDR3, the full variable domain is GAGVSQSPRYKVAKRGQDVALRCDPISGHVSLFWYQQALGQGPEFLTYFQNEAQLDKSGLPSDRFFAERPEGSVSTLKIQRTQQEDSAVYLCASTLGRFTYEQYFGPGTRLTVT.

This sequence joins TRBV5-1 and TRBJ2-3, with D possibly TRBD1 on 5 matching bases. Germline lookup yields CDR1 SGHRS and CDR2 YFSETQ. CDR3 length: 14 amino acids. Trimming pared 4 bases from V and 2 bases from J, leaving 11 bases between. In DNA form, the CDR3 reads TGCGCCAGCAGCCAGAAGACAGTCACAGATACGCAGTATTTT. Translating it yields CASSQKTVTDTQYF.

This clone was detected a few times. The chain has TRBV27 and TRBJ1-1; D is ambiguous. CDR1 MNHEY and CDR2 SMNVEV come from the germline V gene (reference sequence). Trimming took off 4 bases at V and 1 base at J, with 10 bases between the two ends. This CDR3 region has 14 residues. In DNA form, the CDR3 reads TGTGCCAGCAGTTCTTGGACTAAGAACACTGAAGCTTTCTTT. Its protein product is CASSSWTKNTEAFF.

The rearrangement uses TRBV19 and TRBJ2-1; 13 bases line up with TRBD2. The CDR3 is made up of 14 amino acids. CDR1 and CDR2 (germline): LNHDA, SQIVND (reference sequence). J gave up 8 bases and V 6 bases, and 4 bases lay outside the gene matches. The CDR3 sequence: CASRRLAGGDEQFF. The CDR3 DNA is TGTGCCAGTAGACGACTAGCGGGAGGAGATGAGCAGTTCTTC.

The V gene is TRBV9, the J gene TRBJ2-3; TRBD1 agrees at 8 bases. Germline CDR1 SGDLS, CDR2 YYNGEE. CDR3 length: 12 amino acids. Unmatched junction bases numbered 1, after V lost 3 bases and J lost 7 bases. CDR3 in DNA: TGTGCCAGCAGCGACAGGGGGTATACGCAGTATTTT. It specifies CASSDRGYTQYF. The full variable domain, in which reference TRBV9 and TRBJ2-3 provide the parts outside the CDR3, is DSGVTQTPKHLITATGQRVTLRCSPRSGDLSVYWYQQSLDQGLQFLIQYYNGEERAKGNILERFSAQQFPDLHSELNLSSLELGDSALYFCASSDRGYTQYFGPGTRLTVL.

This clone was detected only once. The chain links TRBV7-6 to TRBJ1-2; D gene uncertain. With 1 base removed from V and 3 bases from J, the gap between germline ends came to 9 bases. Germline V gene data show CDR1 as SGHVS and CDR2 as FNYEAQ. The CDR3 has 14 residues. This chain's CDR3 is CASSLGVQDYGYTF. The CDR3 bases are TGTGCCAGCAGCTTAGGCGTCCAAGACTATGGCTACACCTTC. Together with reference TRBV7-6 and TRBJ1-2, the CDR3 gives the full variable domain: GAGVSQSPRYKVTKRGQDVALRCDPISGHVSLYWYRQALGQGPEFLTYFNYEAQQDKSGLPNDRFSAERPEGSISTLTIQRTEQRDSAMYRCASSLGVQDYGYTFGSGTRLTVV.

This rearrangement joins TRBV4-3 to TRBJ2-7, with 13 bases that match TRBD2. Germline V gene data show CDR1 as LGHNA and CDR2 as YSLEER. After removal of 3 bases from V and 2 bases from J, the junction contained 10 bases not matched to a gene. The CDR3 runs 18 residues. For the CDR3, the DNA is TGCGCCAGCAGCCAGAGACTAGCGGGAGGATACTCCCCCTACGAGCAGTACTTC. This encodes CASSQRLAGGYSPYEQYF.

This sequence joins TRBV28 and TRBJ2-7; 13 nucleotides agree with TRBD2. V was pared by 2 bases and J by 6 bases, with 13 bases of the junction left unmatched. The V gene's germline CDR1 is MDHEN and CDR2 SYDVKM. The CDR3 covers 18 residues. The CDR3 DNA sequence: TGTGCCAGCAGTTTAGGGGGACTAGCGGGACCTCTCCGGGGCGAGCAGTACTTC. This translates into CASSLGGLAGPLRGEQYF.

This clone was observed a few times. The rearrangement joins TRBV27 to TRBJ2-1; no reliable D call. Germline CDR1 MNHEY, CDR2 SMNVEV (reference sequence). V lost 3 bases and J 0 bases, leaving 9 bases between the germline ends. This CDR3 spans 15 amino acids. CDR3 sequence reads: CASSFRGSSYNEQFF. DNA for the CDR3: TGTGCCAGCAGTTTTCGCGGAAGCTCCTACAATGAGCAGTTCTTC.

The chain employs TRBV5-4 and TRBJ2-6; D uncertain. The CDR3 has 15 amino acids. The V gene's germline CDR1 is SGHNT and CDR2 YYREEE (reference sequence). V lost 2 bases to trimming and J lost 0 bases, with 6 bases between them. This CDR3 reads CASSFGSSGANVLTF. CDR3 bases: TGTGCCAGCAGCTTTGGTAGCTCTGGGGCCAACGTCCTGACTTTC.

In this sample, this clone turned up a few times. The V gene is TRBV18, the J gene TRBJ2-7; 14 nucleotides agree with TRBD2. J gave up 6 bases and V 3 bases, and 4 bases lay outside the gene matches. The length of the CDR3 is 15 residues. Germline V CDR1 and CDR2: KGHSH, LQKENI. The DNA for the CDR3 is TGTGCCAGCTCACCCCCCGGACTAGCGGGAGGCGAGCAGTACTTC. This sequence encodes CASSPPGLAGGEQYF.

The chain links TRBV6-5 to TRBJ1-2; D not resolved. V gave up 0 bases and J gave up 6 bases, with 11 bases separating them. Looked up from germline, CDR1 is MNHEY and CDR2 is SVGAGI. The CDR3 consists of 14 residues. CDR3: CASSYSTQRNGYTF. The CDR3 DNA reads TGTGCCAGCAGTTACTCGACTCAGAGGAATGGCTACACCTTC.

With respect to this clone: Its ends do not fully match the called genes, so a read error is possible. CDR3 sequence: CAGRSYAGNTGELFF. The DNA of the CDR3 is TGTGCCGGCAGATCCTATGCGGGAAACACCGGGGAGCTGTTTTTT. V usage is TRBV5-4 and J usage is TRBJ2-2; a possible D gene is TRBD2 (6 bases). Germline assignment: CDR1 SGHNT and CDR2 YYREEE (reference sequence). The CDR3 sequence is 15 residues long.

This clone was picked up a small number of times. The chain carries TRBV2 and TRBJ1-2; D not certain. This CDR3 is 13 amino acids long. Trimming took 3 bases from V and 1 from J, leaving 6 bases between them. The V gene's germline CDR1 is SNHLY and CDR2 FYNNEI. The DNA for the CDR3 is TGTGCCAGCAGTGATCAGATTAACTATGGCTACACCTTC. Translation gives CASSDQINYGYTF.

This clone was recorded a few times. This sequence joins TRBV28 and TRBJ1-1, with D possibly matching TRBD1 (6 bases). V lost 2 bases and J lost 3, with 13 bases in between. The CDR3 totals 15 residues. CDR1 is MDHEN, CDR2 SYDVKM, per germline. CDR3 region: CASSLLTGIHTEAFF. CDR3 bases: TGTGCCAGCAGTTTACTAACAGGGATTCACACTGAAGCTTTCTTT. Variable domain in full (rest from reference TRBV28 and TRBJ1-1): DVKVTQSSRYLVKRTGEKVFLECVQDMDHENMFWYRQDPGLGLRLIYFSYDVKMKEKGDIPEGYSVSREKKERFSLILESASTNQTSMYLCASSLLTGIHTEAFFGQGTRLTVV.

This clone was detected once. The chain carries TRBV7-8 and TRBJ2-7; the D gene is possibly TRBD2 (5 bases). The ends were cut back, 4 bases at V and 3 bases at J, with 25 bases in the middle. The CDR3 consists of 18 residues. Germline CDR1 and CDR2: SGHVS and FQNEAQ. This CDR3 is CASSSQVSGGMVIYEQYF. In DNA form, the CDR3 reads TGTGCCAGCAGCTCACAAGTGAGCGGAGGAATGGTGATCTACGAGCAGTACTTC.